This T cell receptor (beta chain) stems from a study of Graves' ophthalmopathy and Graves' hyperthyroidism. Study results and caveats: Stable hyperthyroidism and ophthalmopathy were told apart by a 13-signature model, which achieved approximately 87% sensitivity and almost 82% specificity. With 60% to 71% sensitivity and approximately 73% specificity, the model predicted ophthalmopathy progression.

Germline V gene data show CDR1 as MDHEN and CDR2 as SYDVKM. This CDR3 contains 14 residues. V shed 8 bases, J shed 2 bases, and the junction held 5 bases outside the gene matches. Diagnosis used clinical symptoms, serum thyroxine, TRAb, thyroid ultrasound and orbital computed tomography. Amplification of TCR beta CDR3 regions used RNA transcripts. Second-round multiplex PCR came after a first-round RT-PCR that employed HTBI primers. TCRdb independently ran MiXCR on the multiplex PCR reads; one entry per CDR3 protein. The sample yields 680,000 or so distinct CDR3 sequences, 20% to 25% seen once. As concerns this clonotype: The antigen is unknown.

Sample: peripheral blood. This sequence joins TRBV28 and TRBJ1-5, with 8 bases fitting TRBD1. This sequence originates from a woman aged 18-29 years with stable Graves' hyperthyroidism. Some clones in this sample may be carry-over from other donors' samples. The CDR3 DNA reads TGTGCCAGCCGAAACAGGGGGGGCAATCAGCCCCAGCATTTT. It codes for CASRNRGGNQPQHF.